A single sample gave rise to the 2 T cell receptor beta chains below, sequenced in a study of T cells in Graves' hyperthyroidism and ophthalmopathy. Amplified TCR beta CDR3 regions came from RNA transcripts. The study used the HTBI primer set for a first-round RT-PCR of the TCR CDR3. MiXCR, run by TCRdb on the multiplex PCR reads, gives a single entry per CDR3 protein. The table records 700,000 or so distinct CDR3 sequences, roughly 15% of them present only once. Specimen: blood. The receptors shown here come from a man between 18 and 29 years old with Graves' hyperthyroidism.

Remarks on this clonotype: This may come from a read error, since a much larger clone is one base off. CDR3 amino acids: CASSYEREETRYF. The CDR3 DNA sequence: TGTGCCAGCAGTTATGAACGAGAAGAGACCCGGTACTTC. The V call is TRBV6-5, the J call TRBJ2-5, with D unclear. The CDR3 totals 13 residues. Looked up from germline, CDR1 is MNHEY and CDR2 is SVGAGI.

This clonotype has a single count. J is TRBJ2-3 and V is TRBV14, with 8 nucleotides matching TRBD1. The V gene's germline CDR1 is SGHDN and CDR2 FVKESK. J gave up 0 bases and V 0 bases, and 8 bases lay outside the gene matches. The CDR3 consists of 18 residues. The CDR3 region has the DNA TGTGCCAGCAGCCAAGATCCCGACAGGGGATTAAGCACAGATACGCAGTATTTT. It yields the protein CASSQDPDRGLSTDTQYF.